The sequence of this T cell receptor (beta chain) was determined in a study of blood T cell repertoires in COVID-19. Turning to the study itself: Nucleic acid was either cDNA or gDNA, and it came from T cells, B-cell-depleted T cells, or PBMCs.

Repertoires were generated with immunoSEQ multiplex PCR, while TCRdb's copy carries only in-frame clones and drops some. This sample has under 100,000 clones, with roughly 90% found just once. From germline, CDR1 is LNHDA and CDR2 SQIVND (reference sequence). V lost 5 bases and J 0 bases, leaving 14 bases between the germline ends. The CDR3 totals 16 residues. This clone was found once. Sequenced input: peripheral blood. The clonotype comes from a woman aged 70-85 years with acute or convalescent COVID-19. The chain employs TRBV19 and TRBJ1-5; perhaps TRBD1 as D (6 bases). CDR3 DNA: TGTGCCAGTAGTTTGCCTAGGACAGTTAGCAATCAGCCCCAGCATTTT. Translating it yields CASSLPRTVSNQPQHF.